What follows are 8 T cell receptor beta chains derived from one specimen sequenced in a study of early T cells in non-severe SARS-CoV-2 infection. TCRdb re-called the 5' RACE reads with MiXCR, one entry per CDR3 protein. Of some 78,000 distinct CDR3 sequences listed, less than 15% are singletons. Material: whole blood. Source of these receptors: an adult who was a healthcare worker with PCR-confirmed SARS-CoV-2 infection or an uninfected control (not recorded which).

This clonotype was found many times. This chain joins TRBV19 and TRBJ2-7, with D possibly TRBD1 on 6 matching bases. With 3 bases removed from V and 3 bases from J, the gap between germline ends came to 12 bases. The CDR3 loop spans 14 amino acids. Germline CDR1 and CDR2: LNHDA and SQIVND (reference sequence). The DNA for the CDR3 is TGTGCCAGTAGTATCGGGACAAAAGTCTACGAGCAGTACTTC. Translating it yields CASSIGTKVYEQYF.

The chain recombines TRBV5-6 with TRBJ1-2, with a weak D call TRBD1 (5 bases). Germline V gene lookup returns CDR1 SGHDT and CDR2 YYEEEE. V was trimmed by 0 bases and J by 4 bases, leaving 10 bases between them. The CDR3 has 14 amino acids. This CDR3 is CASSLDRSLYGYTF. CDR3 sequence (DNA): TGTGCCAGCAGCTTGGACAGGAGCCTCTATGGCTACACCTTC.

V gene TRBV7-2 combines with J gene TRBJ2-7, with 8 bases lining up with TRBD2. The trim removed 5 bases at V and 6 bases at J, leaving 9 bases unmatched. Germline CDR1 and CDR2: SGHTA and FQGNSA. The CDR3 covers 14 residues. The DNA for the CDR3 is TGTACCAGCAGCCTCGGGGGGGCCCTCTCCGAGCAGTACTTC. Translating gives CTSSLGGALSEQYF. The variable domain in full, completed from reference TRBV7-2 and TRBJ2-7, reads GAGVSQSPSNKVTEKGKDVELRCDPISGHTALYWYRQSLGQGLEFLIYFQGNSAPDKSGLPSDRFSAERTGGSVSTLTIQRTQQEDSAVYLCTSSLGGALSEQYFGPGTRLTVT.

This clonotype was detected once. V is TRBV20-1 and J is TRBJ2-7; D is possibly TRBD1 (5 bases). CDR1 is DFQATT, CDR2 SNEGSKA, per germline (reference sequence). V lost 5 bases, J lost 3 bases, and 11 bases lay in between. CDR3 size: 12 residues. This CDR3 reads CSAQTQGYEQYF. The DNA for the CDR3 is TGCAGTGCTCAAACCCAGGGCTACGAGCAGTACTTC.

The V call is TRBV11-2, the J call TRBJ2-1, with D unresolved. CDR3 size: 15 residues. Trimming stripped 0 bases from V and 4 bases from J, with 10 bases between. Germline V lookup: CDR1 SGHAT, CDR2 FQNNGV. Written as DNA, the CDR3 is TGTGCCAGCAGCTTAGATCCAGACCCATACAATGAGCAGTTCTTC. It codes for CASSLDPDPYNEQFF.

The V and J genes are TRBV5-1 and TRBJ2-5; D uncertain. CDR3 size: 13 residues. Trimming took 6 bases from V and 2 from J, leaving 11 bases between them. The germline gives CDR1 SGHRS, CDR2 YFSETQ. The CDR3 nucleotides read TGCGCCAGCACACCCCTGGGGCAAGAGACCCAGTACTTC. Translating it yields CASTPLGQETQYF.

The chain couples TRBV27 to TRBJ1-6; TRBD1 is a possible D gene (5 bases). Trimming left V 8 bases short and J 0 bases short, with 14 bases between. The germline gives CDR1 MNHEY, CDR2 SMNVEV (reference sequence). The CDR3 has 16 amino acids. The CDR3 DNA is TGTGCCAGCTCCTCAGGGAATCCCTCCTATAATTCACCCCTCCACTTT. It codes for CASSSGNPSYNSPLHF.

The chain combines TRBV11-1 with TRBJ2-5, with no clear D. V was shortened by 1 base and J by 5 bases, with 5 bases between the two germline ends. CDR3 length: 12 amino acids. CDR1 is SGHAT, CDR2 FQDESV, per germline (reference sequence). The chain's CDR3 is CASSLDKETQYF. For the CDR3, the DNA is TGTGCCAGCAGCTTAGACAAGGAGACCCAGTACTTC.